The source of this TCR beta chain is a study of cytomegalovirus exposure and HLA in healthy donors. Study-level points and caveats: What a later analysis reportedly showed was that an Asian-associated ancestry cluster had fewer N-insertions than the roughly 700-donor mean. A previous analysis found most TCR beta V segments productive roughly 90% or roughly 30% of the time.

PCR used 60 Vbeta primers and 13 Jbeta primers. TCRdb keeps only in-frame clones here, not all; method: immunoSEQ multiplex PCR. This sample has around 130,000 clones, with 80% found just once. Comments on this clone: Its antigen is unidentified.

The receptor's source is a woman aged 35 to 49 in good health and CMV-seronegative. The sequencing sample was made of PBMCs.

The CDR3 loop reads CASSLGLAGSNTGELFF. CDR3 sequence (DNA): TGTGCCAGCAGCCTGGGACTAGCGGGGTCGAACACCGGGGAGCTGTTTTTT. The V and J genes are TRBV5-4 and TRBJ2-2; 13 bases map to TRBD2. With V trimmed by 4 bases and J by 0 bases, 3 bases remained unmatched. The CDR3 sequence is 17 residues long. CDR1 is SGHNT and CDR2 is YYREEE in the germline V gene (reference sequence).